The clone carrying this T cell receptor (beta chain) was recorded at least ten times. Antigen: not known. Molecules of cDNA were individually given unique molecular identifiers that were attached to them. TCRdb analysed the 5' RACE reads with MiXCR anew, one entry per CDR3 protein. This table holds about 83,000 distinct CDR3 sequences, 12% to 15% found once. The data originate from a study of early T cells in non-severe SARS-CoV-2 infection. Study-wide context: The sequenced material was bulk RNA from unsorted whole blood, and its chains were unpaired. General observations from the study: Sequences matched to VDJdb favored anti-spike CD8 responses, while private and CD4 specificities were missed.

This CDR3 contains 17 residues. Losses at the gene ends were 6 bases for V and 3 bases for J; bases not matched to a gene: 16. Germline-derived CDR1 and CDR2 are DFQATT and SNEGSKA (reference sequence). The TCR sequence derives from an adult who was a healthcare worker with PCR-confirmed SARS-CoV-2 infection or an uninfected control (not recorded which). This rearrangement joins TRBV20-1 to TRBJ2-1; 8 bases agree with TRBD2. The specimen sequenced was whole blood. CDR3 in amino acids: CSAPPSGGPTYYNEQFF. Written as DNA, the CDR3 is TGCAGTGCCCCTCCCAGCGGGGGCCCGACTTACTACAATGAGCAGTTCTTC.